This T cell receptor (beta chain) derives from a study of blood T cell repertoires in COVID-19. Looking at the study overall: The analysed material was cDNA or gDNA that came from T cells, B-cell-depleted T cells, or PBMCs.

V shed 0 bases and J 4 bases; nucleotides not matched to a gene: 10. Germline assignment: CDR1 SGHAT and CDR2 FQNNGV. This CDR3 spans 17 amino acids. Authors' data handling: Quantification of nucleated cells was approximated via reference gene primer amplification. Generated by immunoSEQ multiplex PCR, the TCRdb table keeps only in-frame clones and is missing some. From that table come the V and J calls and clone size; the DNA was used to work out D and trimming. The data show about 70,000 clones, approximately 89% seen once. This chain links TRBV11-2 with TRBJ2-7; 9 bases agree with TRBD1. Material: peripheral blood. The TCR was taken from a human donor in a cohort sampled during active COVID-19. In DNA, the CDR3 is TGTGCCAGCAGCTTAGAAAGAGGGGGGACAGGGCGGTACGAGCAGTACTTC. Protein product: CASSLERGGTGRYEQYF. The variable domain in full, with the rest retrieved from reference TRBV11-2 and TRBJ2-7, is EAGVAQSPRYKIIEKRQSVAFWCNPISGHATLYWYQQILGQGPKLLIQFQNNGVVDDSQLPKDRFSAERLKGVDSTLKIQPAKLEDSAVYLCASSLERGGTGRYEQYFGPGTRLTVT.